This T cell receptor beta chain was recovered during a study of cytomegalovirus exposure and HLA in healthy donors. Findings of the study overall: Most TCR sequences proved rare, with some public TCRs found in many donors. Cytomegalovirus status, reportedly, was diagnosed with high specificity and sensitivity by the classifier.

The germline CDR1 and CDR2 sequences are MDHEN and SYDVKM. Trimming took 5 bases from V and 3 from J, leaving 8 bases between them. The CDR3 extends over 13 amino acids. The PCR used 60 Vbeta and 13 Jbeta primers. The protocol was immunoSEQ multiplex PCR, while the TCRdb copy is restricted to in-frame clones and leaves out a portion. The top ten hold 6.5% to 9% of the sample, which has 75,000 to 90,000 clones, around 85% seen once. Comment on this clone: What it binds is not known.

This TCR was recovered from a man aged 40-49 years in good health and CMV-seropositive. The chain combines TRBV28 with TRBJ1-5; no clear D gene. Sequenced sample: PBMCs. The CDR3 DNA reads TGTGCCAGCAGTGTGACTTACAATCAGCCCCAGCATTTT. It encodes CASSVTYNQPQHF.